Sequencing of this T cell receptor beta chain was carried out in a study of beta chain features in type 1 diabetes. Study findings and constraints: TCRB CDR3 length was moderately but significantly reduced in all four CD4+ subsets of Type 1 diabetes patients. Naive, central memory and regulatory TCRB repertoires appeared more similar among patients than healthy donors. When VDJ junctions were examined, type 1 diabetes patients showed fewer insertions and more deletions. Shorter templates may be favored by PCR, equally so in patients and controls.

Germline V gene sequence: CDR1 SGHRS, CDR2 YFSETQ. Trimming left V 4 bases short and J 5 bases short, with 15 bases between. The CDR3 consists of 14 residues. The study reverse transcribed the entire isolated RNA, so it sequenced expressed TCRB transcripts. Each sample of naive, central memory or regulatory T cells had, on average, roughly 3.5 million reads. Data came from immunoSEQ multiplex PCR; TCRdb stores just in-frame clones and leaves some out. The top ten hold about 0.092% of the sample, which has roughly 220,000 clones, 15% to 20% seen once. Comment on this clone: Its antigen is currently unknown.

The sequencing input was naive CD4+ T cells from blood. This sequence originates from a young man with type 1 diabetes. This sequence joins TRBV5-1 and TRBJ1-1, with a weak D call TRBD1 (6 bases). The CDR3 here is CASSLGAGSTEAFF. Here the CDR3 DNA reads TGCGCCAGCAGCCTGGGGGCAGGATCGACTGAAGCTTTCTTT.